This T cell receptor beta chain was found in a study of shared clonotypes between healthy human individuals. Naive CD8 cells were CD45RO-negative, positively selected for CCR7, excluding terminally differentiated effector memory CD45RA+ cells. Caucasian adults residing in Nashville, Tennessee made up all the donors. The authors' processing: ImmunoSEQ sequences covered only the junction and lacked quality scores; filtering therefore differed. The repertoire was sequenced with immunoSEQ multiplex PCR; TCRdb's copy has only in-frame clones and lacks some. V and J calls and clone size are as listed in that table; D and trimming were resolved from the DNA. The table records 500,000 to 700,000 clones, 95% of them present only once. As concerns this clone: Its antigen is not known.

Looked up from germline, CDR1 is SGHDN and CDR2 is FVKESK. V dropped 4 bases and J dropped 8 bases, with 17 bases sitting between them. The CDR3 runs 14 residues. Overall study findings and caveats: Naive CD4 clonotypes were shared across a few donors at roughly 5%.

Sample: naive CD8+ T cells sorted from blood. The clonotype was recovered from a woman in her thirties in good health. The chain couples TRBV14 to TRBJ2-5, with D possibly TRBD1 on 5 matching bases. The CDR3 sequence is CASSLTGLWGTQYF. The CDR3 DNA reads as TGTGCCAGCAGCCTCACAGGTCTCTGGGGAACCCAGTACTTC.